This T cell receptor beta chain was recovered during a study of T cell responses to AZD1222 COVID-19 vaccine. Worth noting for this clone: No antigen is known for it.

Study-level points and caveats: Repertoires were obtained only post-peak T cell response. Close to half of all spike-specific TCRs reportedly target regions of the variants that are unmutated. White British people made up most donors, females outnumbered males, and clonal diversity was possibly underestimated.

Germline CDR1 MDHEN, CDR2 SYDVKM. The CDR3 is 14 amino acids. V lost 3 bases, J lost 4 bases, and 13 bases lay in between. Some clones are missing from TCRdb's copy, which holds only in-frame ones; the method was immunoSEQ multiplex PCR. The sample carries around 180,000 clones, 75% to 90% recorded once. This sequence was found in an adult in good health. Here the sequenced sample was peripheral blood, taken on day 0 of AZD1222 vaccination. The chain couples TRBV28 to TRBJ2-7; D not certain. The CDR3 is CASSFPPDGYEQYF. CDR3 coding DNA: TGTGCCAGCAGTTTTCCTCCGGACGGGTACGAGCAGTACTTC. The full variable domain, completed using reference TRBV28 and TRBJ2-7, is DVKVTQSSRYLVKRTGEKVFLECVQDMDHENMFWYRQDPGLGLRLIYFSYDVKMKEKGDIPEGYSVSREKKERFSLILESASTNQTSMYLCASSFPPDGYEQYFGPGTRLTVT.